A selection of T cell receptor beta chains follows, all from one sample in a study of T-cell memory formation after mild COVID-19. TCRdb analysed the 5' RACE reads with MiXCR anew, one entry per CDR3 protein. The sample carries hundreds of thousands of distinct CDR3 sequences, 24% recorded once. The sample was PBMCs or a T cell subset sorted from them (not recorded which). The receptor set was obtained from an adult woman who had mild COVID-19 (a few samples of this study predate the infection). Cell type and time point are not known. CDR3s include the opening cysteine and the closing phenylalanine or tryptophan. A D gene is named only where the DNA matches it firmly. Size values are once, few and many counts, or a class for expanded clones, and some rows have none.

DNA: TGTGCCAGCAGTTTATTTGGGACAGGGAACACTGAAGCTTTCTTT; CDR3: CASSLFGTGNTEAFF; D: TRBD1; size: .; J: TRBJ1-1; V: TRBV12-3/TRBV12-4
DNA: TGTGCCAGCAGACAGACTAGCGGGGCCGACGAGCAGTACTTC; CDR3: CASRQTSGADEQYF; D: TRBD2; size: few; J: TRBJ2-7; V: TRBV7-8
DNA: TGTGCCAGCAGAGACGGCTGGAACACCGGGGAGCTGTTTTTT; CDR3: CASRDGWNTGELFF; D: .; size: .; J: TRBJ2-2; V: TRBV6-6
DNA: TGTGCCAGCAGAAAACTAGCGGCTTACGAGCAGTACTTC; CDR3: CASRKLAAYEQYF; D: TRBD2; size: once; J: TRBJ2-7; V: TRBV11-2
DNA: TGTGCCACCAGTGATTCGGAAGGGTATGGCTACACCTTC; CDR3: CATSDSEGYGYTF; D: .; size: .; J: TRBJ1-2; V: TRBV24-1
DNA: TGTGCCAGCAGCTTAGCAGAGCGCCGTAATGAGCAGTTCTTC; CDR3: CASSLAERRNEQFF; D: .; size: .; J: TRBJ2-1; V: TRBV7-9
DNA: TGTGCCAGCAGGCCGGGGGGGTCAAACACAGATACGCAGTATTTT; CDR3: CASRPGGSNTDTQYF; D: TRBD2; size: .; J: TRBJ2-3; V: TRBV4-2
DNA: TGCGCCAGCAGCTTGTCCGCGGCAGTGAACGAAAAACTGTTTTTT; CDR3: CASSLSAAVNEKLFF; D: .; size: many; J: TRBJ1-4; V: TRBV5-1
DNA: TGTGCCAGCAGCTCGGAGCGGACAGCAACCTCCTACAATGAGCAGTTCTTC; CDR3: CASSSERTATSYNEQFF; D: .; size: few; J: TRBJ2-1; V: TRBV7-8
DNA: TGCGCCAGCAGCCCCCGCAAGAGCGGTCAATACAATGAGCAGTTCTTC; CDR3: CASSPRKSGQYNEQFF; D: .; size: .; J: TRBJ2-1; V: TRBV4-3
DNA: TGCAGTGCTAGAGATCCGGGACAGATCTTCTATGGCTACACCTTC; CDR3: CSARDPGQIFYGYTF; D: TRBD1; size: few; J: TRBJ1-2; V: TRBV20-1
DNA: TGTGCCAGCAGTGCCGGGGGTGGGTCACACATTCAGTACTTC; CDR3: CASSAGGGSHIQYF; D: .; size: few; J: TRBJ2-4; V: TRBV12-3/TRBV12-4
DNA: TGCAGCGTTGGAGACAGGCTTGGGCAGCCCCAGCATTTT; CDR3: CSVGDRLGQPQHF; D: .; size: .; J: TRBJ1-5; V: TRBV29-1
DNA: TGTGCCAGCAGCCGTAGGACAGGGGCCGAGCAGTACTTC; CDR3: CASSRRTGAEQYF; D: TRBD1; size: few; J: TRBJ2-7; V: TRBV7-6
DNA: TGTGCCAGCAGCTCTCAGTCCTTCTCCTACGAGCAGTACTTC; CDR3: CASSSQSFSYEQYF; D: .; size: .; J: TRBJ2-7; V: TRBV7-8
DNA: TGTGCCAGCAGTTACTCGTGGGGGGCGGCGGGGACAGATACGCAGTATTTT; CDR3: CASSYSWGAAGTDTQYF; D: .; size: .; J: TRBJ2-3; V: TRBV6-5
DNA: TGTGCCAGCAGCCGAGCCCAACTGTCCGGTACCTATGGCTACACCTTC; CDR3: CASSRAQLSGTYGYTF; D: .; size: few; J: TRBJ1-2; V: TRBV27
DNA: TGTGCCAGCAGCTTAGCTACTAGCGGGGCATACAATGAGCAGTTCTTC; CDR3: CASSLATSGAYNEQFF; D: TRBD2; size: .; J: TRBJ2-1; V: TRBV11-2
DNA: TGTGCCAGCAGCTTGGGACTAACTGGAAACACCATATATTTT; CDR3: CASSLGLTGNTIYF; D: .; size: few; J: TRBJ1-3; V: TRBV5-4
DNA: TGCAGTGCTAGAGTGAACGAACTCGAGACCCAGTACTTC; CDR3: CSARVNELETQYF; D: .; size: .; J: TRBJ2-5; V: TRBV20-1
DNA: TGCGCCAGCAGCCAAGAAAGGGATCCTAACTATGGCTACACCTTC; CDR3: CASSQERDPNYGYTF; D: .; size: .; J: TRBJ1-2; V: TRBV4-3
DNA: TGTGCCAGCAGCTCCCCCTCTTCCGGGTACGGCACTGAAGCTTTCTTT; CDR3: CASSSPSSGYGTEAFF; D: .; size: .; J: TRBJ1-1; V: TRBV7-2
DNA: TGTGCCGGGAGCGGTGCGGGCAATGAGCAGTTCTTC; CDR3: CAGSGAGNEQFF; D: .; size: few; J: TRBJ2-1; V: TRBV2
DNA: TGTGCCGAAGAGGCGGGAAACACAGATACGCAGTATTTT; CDR3: CAEEAGNTDTQYF; D: .; size: .; J: TRBJ2-3; V: TRBV11-2
DNA: TGTGCCAGCAGCTTAGTACACAGGGATCACACTGAAGCTTTCTTT; CDR3: CASSLVHRDHTEAFF; D: .; size: few; J: TRBJ1-1; V: TRBV7-8
DNA: TGTGCCGTTACCGGGACAGGGATGTTTGGCTACACCTTC; CDR3: CAVTGTGMFGYTF; D: TRBD1; size: few; J: TRBJ1-2; V: TRBV7-9
DNA: TGTGCCAGCAGGGTACTAGCGACTTCTAGCACAGATACGCAGTATTTT; CDR3: CASRVLATSSTDTQYF; D: TRBD2; size: few; J: TRBJ2-3; V: TRBV12-3/TRBV12-4
DNA: TGTGCCAGCAGCCAAGAAGAGCTGACAGGGCTGAACACTGAAGCTTTCTTT; CDR3: CASSQEELTGLNTEAFF; D: TRBD1; size: .; J: TRBJ1-1; V: TRBV3-1
DNA: TGTGCCAGCAGCTTAGGGACAGACCTACGGGGGGCTTTCTTT; CDR3: CASSLGTDLRGAFF; D: .; size: few; J: TRBJ1-1; V: TRBV7-9
DNA: TGTGCCAGCAGTTTAGTTCGGGAGGACAAAGCTTTCTTT; CDR3: CASSLVREDKAFF; D: .; size: .; J: TRBJ1-1; V: TRBV27
DNA: TGTGCCAGCAGCCCCGGGACATCCGGAGGCTACACCTTC; CDR3: CASSPGTSGGYTF; D: .; size: .; J: TRBJ1-2; V: TRBV12-3/TRBV12-4
DNA: TGTGCCAGCAGTGATCCCGGACAGACCACCTACGAGCAGTACTTC; CDR3: CASSDPGQTTYEQYF; D: .; size: many; J: TRBJ2-7; V: TRBV25-1
DNA: TGTGCCATCAGTCTCCCGGCCAAACAGCAAGCGGGAGGGGGCTCCTACGAGCAGTACTTC; CDR3: CAISLPAKQQAGGGSYEQYF; D: TRBD2; size: few; J: TRBJ2-7; V: TRBV10-3
DNA: TGTGCCAGCACCCTGACGGCCGGAGGAGGCTATGGCTACACCTTC; CDR3: CASTLTAGGGYGYTF; D: .; size: few; J: TRBJ1-2; V: TRBV5-5
DNA: TGTGCCACCAGCAGGGAAAAGGACAGGGCGAACACCGGGGAGCTGTTTTTT; CDR3: CATSREKDRANTGELFF; D: TRBD1; size: .; J: TRBJ2-2; V: TRBV15
DNA: TGTGCCAGCAGTTATCGGCGTGGGGACGAGACCCAGTACTTC; CDR3: CASSYRRGDETQYF; D: .; size: few; J: TRBJ2-5; V: TRBV6-5
DNA: TGTGCCAGTAGTAACCAGGGGGGCCTCTATAATTCACCCCTCCACTTT; CDR3: CASSNQGGLYNSPLHF; D: TRBD1; size: .; J: TRBJ1-6; V: TRBV19
DNA: TGTGCCAGCAGCTTACTAGCGGGAGTGGATACGCAGTATTTT; CDR3: CASSLLAGVDTQYF; D: TRBD2; size: many; J: TRBJ2-3; V: TRBV12-3/TRBV12-4
DNA: TGTGCCAGCAGAAAGTCGACAGGCAACACCGGGGAGCTGTTTTTT; CDR3: CASRKSTGNTGELFF; D: .; size: .; J: TRBJ2-2; V: TRBV12-3/TRBV12-4
DNA: TGTGCCAGCAGCAAAGTAGGACATAGCAATCAGCCCCAGCATTTT; CDR3: CASSKVGHSNQPQHF; D: .; size: .; J: TRBJ1-5; V: TRBV21-1
DNA: TGCGCCAGCAGCCAAGATCTGCACCCCCCTGAAGCTTTCTTT; CDR3: CASSQDLHPPEAFF; D: .; size: .; J: TRBJ1-1; V: TRBV4-3